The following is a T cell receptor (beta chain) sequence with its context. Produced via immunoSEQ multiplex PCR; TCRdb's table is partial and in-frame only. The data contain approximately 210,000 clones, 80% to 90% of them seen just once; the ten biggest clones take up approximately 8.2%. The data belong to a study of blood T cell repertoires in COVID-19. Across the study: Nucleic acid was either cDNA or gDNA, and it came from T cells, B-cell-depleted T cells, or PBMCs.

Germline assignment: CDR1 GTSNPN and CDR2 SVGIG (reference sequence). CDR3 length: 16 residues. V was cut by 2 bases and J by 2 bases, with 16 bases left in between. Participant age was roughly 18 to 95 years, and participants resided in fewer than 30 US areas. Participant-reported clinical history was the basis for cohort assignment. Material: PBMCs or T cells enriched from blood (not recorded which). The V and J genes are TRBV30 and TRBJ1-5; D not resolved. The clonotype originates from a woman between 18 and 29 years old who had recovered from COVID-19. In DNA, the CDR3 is TGTGCCTGGAGTCGGTCCGATTTCGAGGGCAATCAGCCCCAGCATTTT. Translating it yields CAWSRSDFEGNQPQHF.